Below, 19 T cell receptor beta chains from the same sample are listed, as sequenced in a study of T cell responses to AZD1222 COVID-19 vaccine. TCRdb keeps only in-frame clones here, not all; method: immunoSEQ multiplex PCR. This sample yields around 190,000 clones, of which 85% to 95% are seen a single time; around 1.5% belongs to the top ten. This sample comprised peripheral blood, obtained 28 days after the second AZD1222 dose. Receptors were obtained from an adult who received the AZD1222 COVID-19 vaccine.

The CDR3 DNA reads as TGCGCCAGCAGTGATCTGGCAGCGAGCTCCTACGAGCAGTACTTC. Protein: CASSDLAASSYEQYF. The gene calls are TRBV10-1 and TRBJ2-7; D gene unclear. V gave up 3 bases and J gave up 0 bases, with 12 bases separating them. The germline CDR1 and CDR2 sequences are WNHNN and SYGVQD (reference sequence). CDR3 length: 15 amino acids.

This rearrangement joins TRBV5-1 to TRBJ1-3; no definite D call. V lost 0 bases to trimming and J lost 4 bases, with 11 bases between them. From germline, CDR1 is SGHRS and CDR2 YFSETQ. CDR3 length: 15 amino acids. The CDR3 nucleotides are TGCGCCAGCAGCTTGGATTGGAGAAGGGGAAACACCATATATTTT. This encodes CASSLDWRRGNTIYF.

V and J are TRBV11-2 and TRBJ1-1, with unresolved D. The CDR3 runs to 13 residues. The V end lost 3 bases, the J end lost 0 bases, and 5 bases lay between the germline ends. The germline gives CDR1 SGHAT, CDR2 FQNNGV. The CDR3 is CASSLQVNTEAFF. CDR3 nucleotide sequence: TGTGCCAGCAGCTTGCAGGTGAACACTGAAGCTTTCTTT.

The genes are TRBV5-6 and TRBJ1-3; D is undetermined. This CDR3 spans 14 amino acids. CDR1 SGHDT and CDR2 YYEEEE come from the germline V gene. Trimming removed 7 bases at V and 2 bases at J, with 13 bases between. Written as DNA, the CDR3 is TGTGCCAGCGAACCTTCCTCGGCTGGAAACACCATATATTTT. Residues: CASEPSSAGNTIYF.

The gene calls are TRBV4-3 and TRBJ1-4; possibly TRBD1 for D (5 bases). This CDR3 contains 15 residues. The germline V gene has CDR1 LGHNA and CDR2 YSLEER. V was pared by 0 bases and J by 5 bases, with 10 bases between. The CDR3 DNA reads TGCGCCAGCAGCCAAGATGGGCGGGGGAATGAAAAACTGTTTTTT. Translation gives CASSQDGRGNEKLFF.

The rearrangement links TRBV18 to TRBJ2-2; weak D call: TRBD2 (6 bases). Germline-derived CDR1 and CDR2 are KGHSH and LQKENI. V was shortened by 3 bases and J by 0 bases, with 14 bases between the two germline ends. The CDR3 contains 17 residues. The CDR3 region has the DNA TGTGCCAGCTCACCCCCCGTTGGAGGGCCGAACACCGGGGAGCTGTTTTTT. Its protein is CASSPPVGGPNTGELFF. The full variable domain, in which reference TRBV18 and TRBJ2-2 provide the parts outside the CDR3, is NAGVMQNPRHLVRRRGQEARLRCSPMKGHSHVYWYRQLPEEGLKFMVYLQKENIIDESGMPKERFSAEFPKEGPSILRIQQVVRGDSAAYFCASSPPVGGPNTGELFFGEGSRLTVL.

This sequence joins TRBV6-5 and TRBJ1-3; no clear D. The CDR3 has 15 amino acids. Germline values: CDR1 MNHEY, CDR2 SVGAGI. Trimming took 4 bases from V and 3 from J, leaving 13 bases between them. CDR3 coding DNA: TGTGCCAGCAGTTCGGACGGTTACAGTGGAAACACCATATATTTT. Its protein product is CASSSDGYSGNTIYF.

This chain links TRBV6-5 with TRBJ1-5, with 10 bases identical to TRBD1. The CDR3 spans 14 residues. V shed 6 bases and J 4 bases; nucleotides not matched to a gene: 3. The germline V gene has CDR1 MNHEY and CDR2 SVGAGI. CDR3 sequence (DNA): TGTGCCAGCAGAGCGGACAGGGGGAATCAGCCCCAGCATTTT. Residues: CASRADRGNQPQHF.

The V call is TRBV11-2, the J call TRBJ2-7; D ambiguous. Deletions cut 4 bases from V and 4 bases from J, with 11 bases between. The CDR3 totals 13 residues. Looked up from germline, CDR1 is SGHAT and CDR2 is FQNNGV. This CDR3 is CASSSPAGYEQYF. The CDR3 DNA reads TGTGCCAGCAGCTCCCCGGCCGGATACGAGCAGTACTTC.

This chain connects TRBV7-8 to TRBJ2-2, with D uncertain. The V and J ends lost 5 bases and 2 bases respectively, with 12 bases between them. Germline CDR1 reads SGHVS; CDR2 reads FQNEAQ. This CDR3 region has 15 residues. The CDR3: CASSEQPENTGELFF. The CDR3 region has the DNA TGTGCCAGCAGCGAGCAACCGGAAAACACCGGGGAGCTGTTTTTT.

This sequence joins TRBV2 and TRBJ2-3; 9 nucleotides align to TRBD1. J gave up 5 bases and V 5 bases, and 5 bases lay outside the gene matches. Germline V CDR1 and CDR2: SNHLY, FYNNEI. The CDR3 has 14 amino acids. As DNA, the CDR3 is TGTGCCAGCAGTAACAGGGGGCAGAGAGATACGCAGTATTTT. Encoded protein: CASSNRGQRDTQYF.

The chain joins TRBV30 to TRBJ1-1; TRBD1 aligns across 8 bases. The CDR3 is 13 residues long. Germline V gene sequence: CDR1 GTSNPN, CDR2 SVGIG (reference sequence). The ends lost 3 bases at V and 1 base at J; junction bases unmatched: 1. The CDR3 nucleotides read TGTGCCTGGAGCAGGGGGCAGAACACTGAAGCTTTCTTT. Its translation is CAWSRGQNTEAFF.

V is TRBV28 and J is TRBJ1-1; D gene unclear. The germline V gene encodes CDR1 MDHEN and CDR2 SYDVKM. The CDR3 covers 13 residues. Trimming took off 2 bases at V and 1 base at J, with 5 bases between the two ends. The CDR3 protein is CASSLKGNTEAFF. CDR3 sequence (DNA): TGTGCCAGCAGTTTAAAGGGGAACACTGAAGCTTTCTTT.

This clone was seen only once. This chain connects TRBV2 to TRBJ1-5, with D unclear. Germline assignment: CDR1 SNHLY and CDR2 FYNNEI. The V and J ends lost 6 bases and 3 bases respectively, with 15 bases between them. The CDR3 is made up of 15 amino acids. Here the CDR3 DNA reads TGTGCCAGCAGGGCTACCGGGCCAATCAATCAGCCCCAGCATTTT. Residues: CASRATGPINQPQHF. The variable domain in full, completed from reference TRBV2 and TRBJ1-5, reads EPEVTQTPSHQVTQMGQEVILRCVPISNHLYFYWYRQILGQKVEFLVSFYNNEISEKSEIFDDQFSVERPDGSNFTLKIRSTKLEDSAMYFCASRATGPINQPQHFGDGTRLSIL.

The chain joins TRBV18 to TRBJ1-2, with a weak D call TRBD1 (5 bases). There are 13 residues in the CDR3. The V end was cut by 5 bases, the J end by 8 bases, with 15 bases between. Germline V CDR1 and CDR2: KGHSH, LQKENI. Here the CDR3 DNA reads TGTGCCAGCTCATCAGAAGGGACCGACGGCTACACCTTC. Protein: CASSSEGTDGYTF.

This rearrangement joins TRBV2 to TRBJ2-1, with 11 nucleotides matching TRBD2. This CDR3 is 16 amino acids long. The germline V gene has CDR1 SNHLY and CDR2 FYNNEI. V dropped 5 bases and J dropped 3; count of bases not matched to a gene: 6. CDR3 sequence: CASSPFSGRVYNEQFF. In DNA, the CDR3 is TGTGCCAGCAGTCCGTTTAGCGGGAGGGTCTACAATGAGCAGTTCTTC.

The chain combines TRBV7-8 with TRBJ1-2; possible D gene TRBD1, 6 bases. Germline CDR1 reads SGHVS; CDR2 reads FQNEAQ. The CDR3 length is 13 residues. Trimming stripped 1 base from V and 4 bases from J, with 7 bases between. For the CDR3, the DNA is TGTGCCAGCAGCTTAGGCAGGGGCTATGGCTACACCTTC. Protein product: CASSLGRGYGYTF. Full variable domain (rest looked up from reference TRBV7-8 and TRBJ1-2): GAGVSQSPRYKVAKRGQDVALRCDPISGHVSLFWYQQALGQGPEFLTYFQNEAQLDKSGLPSDRFFAERPEGSVSTLKIQRTQQEDSAVYLCASSLGRGYGYTFGSGTRLTVV.

The V call is TRBV27, the J call TRBJ2-1; D is unresolved. The V gene's germline CDR1 is MNHEY and CDR2 SMNVEV (reference sequence). V dropped 2 bases and J dropped 0 bases, with 8 bases sitting between them. This CDR3 has 15 amino acids. The CDR3 bases are TGTGCCAGCAGTTTAGCCCTACGCTCCTACAATGAGCAGTTCTTC. Translating gives CASSLALRSYNEQFF.

The V and J genes are TRBV2 and TRBJ1-4; D possibly corresponds to TRBD1 (5 bases). V gave up 6 bases and J gave up 6 bases, with 17 bases separating them. The CDR3 totals 15 residues. Looked up from germline, CDR1 is SNHLY and CDR2 is FYNNEI. CDR3 nucleotide sequence: TGTGCCAGCAGCCAACCGGACACCATGGATGAAAAACTGTTTTTT. Translated, it gives CASSQPDTMDEKLFF.